This TCR beta chain stems from a study of type 1 regulatory T cells. About the study: This in vitro CD4 product, T-allo10, is enriched for Tr1 cells and alloantigen-specific.

Each CDR3 protein gets one entry after TCRdb re-called the reads with MiXCR. The sample has about 42,000 distinct CDR3 sequences; 9.5% to 15% are singletons. This CDR3 has 16 residues. After removal of 3 bases from V and 0 bases from J, the junction contained 10 bases not matched to a gene. The V gene's germline CDR1 is DFQATT and CDR2 SNEGSKA (reference sequence). Findings of the study overall: Compared with non-type 1 regulatory T cells, type 1 regulatory T cells showed a more restricted TCR repertoire.

Note on this clonotype: Its antigen is not identified.

The rearrangement uses TRBV20-1 and TRBJ2-7; 8 bases are a match to TRBD2. The sample taken for sequencing was cultured non-Tr1 T cells, either the whole culture or a sorted T cell fraction (not recorded which). The TCR sequence derives from a human donor in good health. CDR3 coding DNA: TGCAGTGCTAGTTATGACGGAACTAGCGGCTCCTACGAGCAGTACTTC. Translated: CSASYDGTSGSYEQYF.